This T cell receptor beta chain was captured by sequencing in a study of blood T cells in healthy people across ages. A J-beta primer mix and a sample-barcoded 5' primer were used in a second PCR of about 7 to 12 cycles. MiXCR, run by TCRdb on the 5' RACE reads, gives a single entry per CDR3 protein. The sample lists 700,000 to 900,000 distinct CDR3 sequences, 25% to 30% occurring once. Trimming took off 5 bases at V and 0 bases at J, with 12 bases between the two ends. The CDR3 is 15 amino acids. The study, taken as a whole, reports: No one knew whether donors had CMV, which possibly confounded expanded clonotype changes. A roughly linear age-dependent decrease characterized TCR beta diversity per million T cells.

On this clonotype: Its matching antigen is unknown.

The data also belong to a second study, concerning T cells of mothers and their children.

The receptor comes from a boy between 5 and 17 years old in good health. The specimen sequenced was blood. V and J are TRBV12-3 or TRBV12-4 and TRBJ2-3, with D maybe TRBD1 (6 bases). DNA of the CDR3: TGTGCCAGCAGTCGTACAGGGCTCAGCACAGATACGCAGTATTTT. This translates into CASSRTGLSTDTQYF.